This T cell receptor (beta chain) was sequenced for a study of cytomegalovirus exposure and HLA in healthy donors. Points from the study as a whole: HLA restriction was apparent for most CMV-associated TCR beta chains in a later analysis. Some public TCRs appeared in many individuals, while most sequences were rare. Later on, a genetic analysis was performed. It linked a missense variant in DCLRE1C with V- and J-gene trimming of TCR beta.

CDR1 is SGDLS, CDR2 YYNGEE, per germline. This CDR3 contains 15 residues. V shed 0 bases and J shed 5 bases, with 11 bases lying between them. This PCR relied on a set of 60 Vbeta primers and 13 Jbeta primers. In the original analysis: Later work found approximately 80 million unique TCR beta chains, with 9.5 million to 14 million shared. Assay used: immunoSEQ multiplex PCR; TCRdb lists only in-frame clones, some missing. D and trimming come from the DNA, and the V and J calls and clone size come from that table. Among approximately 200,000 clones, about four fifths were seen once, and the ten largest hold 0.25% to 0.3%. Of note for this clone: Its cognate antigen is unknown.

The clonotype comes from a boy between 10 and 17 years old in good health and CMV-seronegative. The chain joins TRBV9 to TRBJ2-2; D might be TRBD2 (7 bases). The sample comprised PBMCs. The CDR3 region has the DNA TGTGCCAGCAGCGTAGGGGGGCGGGGGACCGGGGAGCTGTTTTTT. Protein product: CASSVGGRGTGELFF. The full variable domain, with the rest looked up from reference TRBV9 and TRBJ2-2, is DSGVTQTPKHLITATGQRVTLRCSPRSGDLSVYWYQQSLDQGLQFLIQYYNGEERAKGNILERFSAQQFPDLHSELNLSSLELGDSALYFCASSVGGRGTGELFFGEGSRLTVL.